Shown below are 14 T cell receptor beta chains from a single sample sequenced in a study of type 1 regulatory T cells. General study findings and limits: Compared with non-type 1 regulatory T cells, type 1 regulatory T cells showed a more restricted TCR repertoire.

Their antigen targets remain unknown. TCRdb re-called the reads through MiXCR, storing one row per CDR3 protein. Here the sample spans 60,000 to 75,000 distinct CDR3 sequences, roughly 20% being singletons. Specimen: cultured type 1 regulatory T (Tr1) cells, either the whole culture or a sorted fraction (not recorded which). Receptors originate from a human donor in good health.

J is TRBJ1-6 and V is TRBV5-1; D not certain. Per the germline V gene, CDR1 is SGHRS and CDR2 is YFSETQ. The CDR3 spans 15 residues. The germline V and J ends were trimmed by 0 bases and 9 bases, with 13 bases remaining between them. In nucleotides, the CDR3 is TGCGCCAGCAGCTTGGGGCAGTTCGGTATTTCACCCCTCCACTTT. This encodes CASSLGQFGISPLHF.

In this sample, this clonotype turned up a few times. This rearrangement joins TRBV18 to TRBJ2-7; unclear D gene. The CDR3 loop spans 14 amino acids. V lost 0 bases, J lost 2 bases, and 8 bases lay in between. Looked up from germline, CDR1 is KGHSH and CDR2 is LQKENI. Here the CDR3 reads CASSPPYLTYEQYF. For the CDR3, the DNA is TGTGCCAGCTCACCACCGTATCTTACCTACGAGCAGTACTTC. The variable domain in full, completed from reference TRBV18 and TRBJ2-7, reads NAGVMQNPRHLVRRRGQEARLRCSPMKGHSHVYWYRQLPEEGLKFMVYLQKENIIDESGMPKERFSAEFPKEGPSILRIQQVVRGDSAAYFCASSPPYLTYEQYFGPGTRLTVT.

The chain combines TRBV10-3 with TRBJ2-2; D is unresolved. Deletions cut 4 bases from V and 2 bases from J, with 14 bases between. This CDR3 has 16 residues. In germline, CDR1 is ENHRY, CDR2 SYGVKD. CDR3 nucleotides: TGTGCCATCAGTGTCAAGGCAGATATTAACACCGGGGAGCTGTTTTTT. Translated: CAISVKADINTGELFF.

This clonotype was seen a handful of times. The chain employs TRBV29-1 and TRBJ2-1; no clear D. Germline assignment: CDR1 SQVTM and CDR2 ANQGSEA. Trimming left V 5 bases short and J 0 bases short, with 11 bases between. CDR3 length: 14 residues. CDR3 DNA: TGCAGCGTTAGGGTAATGAGCTCCTACAATGAGCAGTTCTTC. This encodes CSVRVMSSYNEQFF.

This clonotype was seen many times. As DNA, the CDR3 is TGTGCCTGGAGTACCACAGGGACCGGGGAGCTGTTTTTT. Translated, it gives CAWSTTGTGELFF. The J gene is TRBJ2-2, the V gene TRBV30, with a weak D call TRBD1 (6 bases). The CDR3 has 13 amino acids. The V and J ends lost 2 bases and 5 bases respectively, with 9 bases between them. Germline CDR1 reads GTSNPN; CDR2 reads SVGIG (reference sequence).

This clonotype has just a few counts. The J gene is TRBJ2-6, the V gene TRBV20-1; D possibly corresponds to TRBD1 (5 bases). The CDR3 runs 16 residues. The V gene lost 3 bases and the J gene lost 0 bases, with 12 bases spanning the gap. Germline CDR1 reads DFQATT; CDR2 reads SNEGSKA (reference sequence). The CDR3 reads CSASPQGFSGANVLTF. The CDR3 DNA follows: TGCAGTGCTAGTCCCCAGGGATTCTCTGGGGCCAACGTCCTGACTTTC.

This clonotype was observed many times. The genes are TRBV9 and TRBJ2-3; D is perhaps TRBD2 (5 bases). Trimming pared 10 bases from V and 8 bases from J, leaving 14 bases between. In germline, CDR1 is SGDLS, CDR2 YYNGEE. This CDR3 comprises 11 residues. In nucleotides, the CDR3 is TGTGCCGCCACCAGTCGGGGTACGCAGTATTTT. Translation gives CAATSRGTQYF.

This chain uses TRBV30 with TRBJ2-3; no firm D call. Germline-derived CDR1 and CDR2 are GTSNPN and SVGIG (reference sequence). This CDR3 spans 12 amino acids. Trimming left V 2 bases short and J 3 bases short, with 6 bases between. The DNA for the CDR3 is TGTGCCTGGAGTACGAGAACAGATACGCAGTATTTT. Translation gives CAWSTRTDTQYF.

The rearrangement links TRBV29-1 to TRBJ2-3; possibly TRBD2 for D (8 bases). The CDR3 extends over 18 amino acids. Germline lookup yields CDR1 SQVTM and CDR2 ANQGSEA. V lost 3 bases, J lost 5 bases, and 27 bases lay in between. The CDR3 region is CSVEKRSGAGGDVDTQYF. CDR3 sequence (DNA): TGCAGCGTTGAGAAACGTAGCGGGGCAGGGGGGGATGTAGATACGCAGTATTTT.

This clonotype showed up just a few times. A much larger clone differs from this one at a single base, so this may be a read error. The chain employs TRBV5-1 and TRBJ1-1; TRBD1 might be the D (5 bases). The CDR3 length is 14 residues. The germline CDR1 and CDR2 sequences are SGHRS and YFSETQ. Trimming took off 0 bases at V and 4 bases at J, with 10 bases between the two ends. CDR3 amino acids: CASSLAGWSTEAFF. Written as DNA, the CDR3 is TGCGCCAGCAGCTTGGCAGGGTGGAGCACTGAAGCTTTCTTT.

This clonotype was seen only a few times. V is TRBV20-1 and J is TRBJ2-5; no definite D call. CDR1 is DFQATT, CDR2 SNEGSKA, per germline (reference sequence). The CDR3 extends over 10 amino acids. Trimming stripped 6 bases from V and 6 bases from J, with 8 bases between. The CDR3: CSAPLKTQYF. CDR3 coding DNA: TGCAGTGCACCGCTAAAGACCCAGTACTTC.

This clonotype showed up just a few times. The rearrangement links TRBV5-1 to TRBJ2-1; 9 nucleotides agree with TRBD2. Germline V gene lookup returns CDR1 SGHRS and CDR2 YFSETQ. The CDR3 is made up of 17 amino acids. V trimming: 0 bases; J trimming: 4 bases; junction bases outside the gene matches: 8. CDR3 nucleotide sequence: TGCGCCAGCAGCTTGGCCGTTGGTAGCGGGAGTTACAATGAGCAGTTCTTC. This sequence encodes CASSLAVGSGSYNEQFF. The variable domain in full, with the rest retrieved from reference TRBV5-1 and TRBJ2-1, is KAGVTQTPRYLIKTRGQQVTLSCSPISGHRSVSWYQQTPGQGLQFLFEYFSETQRNKGNFPGRFSGRQFSNSRSEMNVSTLELGDSALYLCASSLAVGSGSYNEQFFGPGTRLTVL.

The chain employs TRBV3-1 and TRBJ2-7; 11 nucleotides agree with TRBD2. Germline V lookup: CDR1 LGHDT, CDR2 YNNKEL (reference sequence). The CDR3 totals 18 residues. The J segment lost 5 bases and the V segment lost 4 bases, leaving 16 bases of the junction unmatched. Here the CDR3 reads CASSRSSASGRQGHEQYF. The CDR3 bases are TGTGCCAGCAGCCGTTCCTCGGCTAGCGGGAGGCAGGGCCACGAGCAGTACTTC.

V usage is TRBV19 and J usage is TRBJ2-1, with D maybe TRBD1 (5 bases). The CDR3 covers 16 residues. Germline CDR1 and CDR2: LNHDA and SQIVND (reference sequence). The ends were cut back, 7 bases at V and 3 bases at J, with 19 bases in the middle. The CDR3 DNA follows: TGTGCCAGTAACCCCTTGGATGCAAGGGGCTACAATGAGCAGTTCTTC. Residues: CASNPLDARGYNEQFF. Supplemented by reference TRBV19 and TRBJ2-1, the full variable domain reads DGGITQSPKYLFRKEGQNVTLSCEQNLNHDAMYWYRQDPGQGLRLIYYSQIVNDFQKGDIAEGYSVSREKKESFPLTVTSAQKNPTAFYLCASNPLDARGYNEQFFGPGTRLTVL.